These T cell receptor beta chains were read from a single sample in a study of T-cell reconstitution after alpha-beta-depleted transplantation in children. TCRdb ran MiXCR on the PCR reads and lists one entry per CDR3 protein. The sample consists of about 980,000 distinct CDR3 sequences, roughly 31% of them appearing once. This specimen consisted of PBMCs, mostly from graft donor cells, obtained 360 days after TCRalphabeta/CD19-depleted stem cell transplant. All receptors come from a boy less than two years old who had a stem cell transplant for SCID, so the T cells may come from the graft donor. Both conserved end residues are part of each CDR3. The D gene is left open where the match is weak. Not all rows give a size; the values are once, few, many and, for expanded clones, a class.

>NA|TRBV20-1|TRBJ1-2|NA|8
CSDGGYTF
TGCAGTGATGGTGGCTACACCTTC
>NA|TRBV28|TRBJ2-7|TRBD1|16
CASSLWAGGTPYEQYF
TGTGCCAGCAGTTTATGGGCAGGGGGAACCCCCTACGAGCAGTACTTC
>NA|TRBV28|TRBJ1-1|NA|11
CATLGNTEAFF
TGTGCCACCCTTGGGAACACTGAAGCTTTCTTT
>NA|TRBV5-6|TRBJ1-2|NA|14
CASTTPGVNYGYTF
TGTGCCAGCACGACTCCGGGGGTAAACTATGGCTACACCTTC
>NA|TRBV4-3|TRBJ2-3|NA|13
CASSQDYQDTQYF
TGCGCCAGCAGCCAAGACTATCAGGATACGCAGTATTTT
>few|TRBV7-9|TRBJ2-7|TRBD1|15
CASSLVGTVTYEQYF
TGTGCCAGCAGCTTAGTCGGGACAGTTACCTACGAGCAGTACTTC
>NA|TRBV7-8|TRBJ1-5|NA|17
CASSLRDTIYSNQPQHF
TGTGCCAGCAGCTTAAGGGACACCATTTATAGCAATCAGCCCCAGCATTTT
>few|TRBV5-1|TRBJ2-5|NA|11
CASSLVEPQYF
TGCGCCAGCAGCTTGGTGGAGCCCCAGTACTTC
>many|TRBV11-2|TRBJ1-1|TRBD1|15
CASSLEGQGNTEAFF
TGTGCCAGCAGCTTAGAGGGACAGGGTAACACTGAAGCTTTCTTT
>NA|TRBV28|TRBJ2-3|NA|14
CASTSNRLADTQYF
TGTGCCAGCACCTCCAACCGGCTAGCAGATACGCAGTATTTT
>few|TRBV18|TRBJ2-3|NA|14
CASSPHRAADTQYF
TGTGCCAGCTCCCCTCATAGGGCGGCAGATACGCAGTATTTT
>few|TRBV7-3|TRBJ2-1|NA|15
CASSLGGHGYNEQFF
TGTGCCAGCAGCTTAGGGGGGCACGGCTACAATGAGCAGTTCTTC
>few|TRBV5-1|TRBJ2-2|TRBD2|16
CASSLSGGANTGELFF
TGCGCCAGCAGCTTGAGCGGGGGGGCGAACACCGGGGAGCTGTTTTTT
>NA|TRBV7-7|TRBJ2-5|TRBD2|16
CASTSLPGGPLETQYF
TGTGCCAGCACTTCTCTACCGGGGGGGCCGTTGGAGACCCAGTACTTC
>NA|TRBV12-3/TRBV12-4|TRBJ2-2|NA|17
CASSREMGALRAGELFF
TGTGCCAGCAGTCGCGAGATGGGGGCCCTACGGGCTGGGGAGCTGTTTTTT
>NA|TRBV7-3|TRBJ2-1|NA|13
CASSLRNSNEQFF
TGTGCCAGCAGCTTAAGGAACAGCAATGAGCAGTTCTTC
>NA|TRBV7-9|TRBJ2-7|NA|12
CASSLSGGPPTF
TGTGCCAGCAGCTTATCGGGCGGCCCCCCTACCTTC
>NA|TRBV27|TRBJ2-7|TRBD1|12
CATRTGRHEQYF
TGTGCCACCCGGACAGGGCGCCACGAGCAGTACTTC
>few|TRBV7-8|TRBJ2-2|NA|15
CASSLAPLGTGELFF
TGTGCCAGCAGCTTAGCGCCGCTCGGAACCGGGGAGCTGTTTTTT
>NA|TRBV4-3|TRBJ2-1|TRBD1|14
CASSPRTGHNEQFF
TGCGCCAGCAGCCCTCGGACAGGGCACAATGAGCAGTTCTTC
>NA|TRBV3-1|TRBJ2-3|NA|13
CASTDGSTDTQYF
TGTGCCAGCACGGACGGTAGCACAGATACGCAGTATTTT
>NA|TRBV7-9|TRBJ2-3|TRBD1|14
CASGRTGSADTQYF
TGTGCCAGCGGACGGACAGGGAGCGCAGATACGCAGTATTTT
>few|TRBV7-9|TRBJ2-1|TRBD1|15
CASSLTGVSYNEQFF
TGTGCCAGCAGCCTGACAGGGGTATCCTACAATGAGCAGTTCTTC
>NA|TRBV11-2|TRBJ2-7|TRBD2|16
CASSLGEPGGYYEQYF
TGTGCCAGCAGCTTAGGGGAGCCGGGGGGATACTACGAGCAGTACTTC
>NA|TRBV29-1|TRBJ2-5|NA|14
CSVFFERNLETQYF
TGCAGCGTTTTCTTTGAACGGAACCTAGAGACCCAGTACTTC
>NA|TRBV20-1|TRBJ2-3|NA|12
CSAQKLEDTQYF
TGCAGTGCTCAGAAACTCGAAGATACGCAGTATTTT
>few|TRBV10-2|TRBJ1-3|NA|14
CASSETAGGNTIYF
TGCGCCAGCAGTGAAACCGCAGGGGGAAACACCATATATTTT
>once|TRBV5-1|TRBJ1-4|TRBD1|20
CASSPAFQGQGYPRREKLFF
TGCGCCAGCAGCCCCGCTTTCCAGGGACAGGGGTACCCCAGGAGAGAAAAACTGTTTTTT
>few|TRBV3-1|TRBJ2-3|NA|18
CASSGDSGWGVATDTQYF
TGTGCCAGCAGCGGTGACTCAGGGTGGGGCGTAGCCACAGATACGCAGTATTTT
>few|TRBV25-1|TRBJ2-3|NA|14
CASSELSFTDTQYF
TGTGCCAGCAGTGAACTTAGCTTCACAGATACGCAGTATTTT
>few|TRBV20-1|TRBJ2-7|TRBD1|14
CSAREDRGTYEQYF
TGCAGTGCTAGAGAGGACAGGGGAACCTACGAGCAGTACTTC
>NA|TRBV4-1|TRBJ2-1|TRBD1|19
CASSPRDRYQYSSYNEQFF
TGCGCCAGCAGCCCCCGGGACAGGTATCAATACAGCTCCTACAATGAGCAGTTCTTC
>NA|TRBV27|TRBJ2-7|NA|15
CASSYSPRGPYEQYF
TGTGCCAGCAGTTACTCCCCCCGGGGACCCTACGAGCAGTACTTC
>few|TRBV7-6|TRBJ2-1|TRBD1|16
CASSLARTGGFNEQFF
TGTGCCAGCAGCTTAGCTCGGACAGGGGGCTTCAATGAGCAGTTCTTC
>NA|TRBV5-1|TRBJ2-1|NA|14
CASSQQSSYNEQFF
TGCGCCAGCAGCCAACAGAGCTCCTACAATGAGCAGTTCTTC
>once|TRBV7-8|TRBJ2-2|NA|13
CASFRGEAGELFF
TGTGCCAGCTTCAGGGGAGAGGCCGGGGAGCTGTTTTTT
>NA|TRBV20-1|TRBJ2-3|NA|11
CSGQMGDTQYF
TGCAGTGGCCAGATGGGAGATACGCAGTATTTT
>few|TRBV2|TRBJ1-1|NA|11
CASSDTFEAFF
TGTGCCAGCAGTGACACATTTGAAGCTTTCTTT
>NA|TRBV10-3|TRBJ2-3|NA|14
CAISEGWARDTQYF
TGTGCCATCAGTGAGGGGTGGGCCAGAGATACGCAGTATTTT
>NA|TRBV5-1|TRBJ2-5|NA|15
CASSKRKGNQETQYF
TGCGCCAGCAGCAAAAGAAAGGGGAACCAAGAGACCCAGTACTTC